These 17 T cell receptor beta chains came from one sample sequenced in a study of T cells expressing NK-cell markers. TCRdb reprocessed the 5' RACE reads and stores each CDR3 protein as one record, lacking DNA. Here the sample table reports a few hundred thousand distinct CDR3 sequences. Source material: blood T cells: a sorted CD56 or NKG2C T cell subset, CD4+ or CD8+ T cells, or bulk PBMC T cells (not recorded which). The receptor set was obtained from a young man in good health.

The rearrangement joins TRBV12-3 or TRBV12-4 to TRBJ1-2. The length of the CDR3 is 12 residues. Here the CDR3 reads CASSLDRHGYTF.

This chain joins TRBV10-3 and TRBJ2-5; lacking DNA, the TRBD1 call made by TCRdb goes unchecked. This CDR3 comprises 16 residues. Germline V gives CDR1 ENHRY, CDR2 SYGVKD. CDR3 amino acids: CAISEDRDRGLETQYF.

CDR3 loop: CASSYGVAGGIKYTDTQYF. The chain joins TRBV6-9 to TRBJ2-3; TCRdb returns TRBD2, unconfirmable since there is no DNA. Germline-derived CDR1 and CDR2 are MNHGY and SVAAGI. This CDR3 contains 19 residues.

The chain couples TRBV12-3 or TRBV12-4 to TRBJ2-7; no DNA is available, so the TRBD1 call from TCRdb remains unchecked. This CDR3 is 14 amino acids long. The CDR3 is CASSLRQALYEQYF.

The CDR3 sequence is CASSEGVAGGVTDTQYF. The V call is TRBV6-1, the J call TRBJ2-3; TCRdb selects TRBD2, and the lack of DNA leaves this call unchecked. In germline, CDR1 is MNHNS, CDR2 SASEGT. The CDR3 is 17 residues long.

The CDR3 loop is CASSIDHSGMGFRAFF. The chain joins TRBV18 to TRBJ1-1. Germline assignment: CDR1 KGHSH and CDR2 LQKENI. The CDR3 runs 16 residues.

This chain joins TRBV9 and TRBJ2-1; the D call of TRBD2 rests on TCRdb alone, since no DNA is present to check it. Germline V gives CDR1 SGDLS, CDR2 YYNGEE. This CDR3 has 13 amino acids. This chain's CDR3 is CASTSGSFNEQFF.

The CDR3 region is CATSDLYQGDEQFF. The chain joins TRBV24-1 to TRBJ2-1; the TRBD1 assignment by TCRdb is unverifiable without DNA. Germline CDR1 reads KGHDR; CDR2 reads SFDVKD. This CDR3 has 14 residues.

The chain has TRBV13 and TRBJ2-6; the TCRdb call, TRBD1, lacks DNA for checking. Looked up from germline, CDR1 is PRHDT and CDR2 is FYEKMQ (reference sequence). The CDR3 contains 14 residues. The CDR3 is CASSGRKRANVLTF.

The CDR3: CASSLGTIDNEQFF. The chain is built from TRBV6-5 and TRBJ2-1; TCRdb designates TRBD2, a call that cannot be tested without DNA. The CDR3 loop spans 14 amino acids. Per germline, CDR1 MNHEY and CDR2 SVGAGI.

This chain links TRBV6-2 or TRBV6-3 with TRBJ2-7; with no DNA, the TCRdb D assignment of TRBD1 cannot be verified. This CDR3 is 14 amino acids long. CDR1 MNHEY and CDR2 SVGEGT come from the germline V gene. CDR3 loop: CASSYSGQGAQQYF.

This chain links TRBV12-3 or TRBV12-4 with TRBJ2-2. The CDR3 has 13 amino acids. CDR3 region: CASRPRPTGELFF.

The chain employs TRBV6-1 and TRBJ2-5. Germline loops: CDR1 MNHNS, CDR2 SASEGT. The CDR3 loop spans 11 amino acids. CDR3 sequence: CASTLLETQYF.

The CDR3 loop reads CASSPQRIENQPQHF. The chain employs TRBV18 and TRBJ1-5. The germline gives CDR1 KGHSH, CDR2 LQKENI. The CDR3 contains 15 residues.

The chain combines TRBV12-3 or TRBV12-4 with TRBJ1-1. The CDR3 is 11 amino acids. CDR3 sequence: CASRLVDGPFF.

The CDR3 loop is CSARPGRTNTGELFF. The chain employs TRBV20-1 and TRBJ2-2; TCRdb's D call, TRBD1, is unchecked because there is no DNA. This CDR3 has 15 amino acids. Germline lookup yields CDR1 DFQATT and CDR2 SNEGSKA (reference sequence).

The genes are TRBV12-3 or TRBV12-4 and TRBJ1-1; TCRdb names TRBD1, which stays unverified in the absence of DNA. The CDR3 runs 18 residues. This CDR3 reads CASSFGLLGTGTNTEAFF.